This T cell receptor (beta chain) was captured in a study of graft-versus-host responses after intestinal transplantation. Study at large: Each of the recipients got a multivisceral, liver-intestinal, or isolated intestinal transplant. Recipients across the board were started on anti-thymocyte globulin induction, then kept on tacrolimus and steroids for about 3 years.

Study outcomes and limitations: Allograft clonal ratios (graft-versus-host to host-versus-graft) were high in patients who had graft-donor T cell macrochimerism. Analysis identified GvH clones in recipient marrow, with some appearing first in ileum or blood.

Method: immunoSEQ multiplex PCR; TCRdb's copy keeps in-frame clones and lacks some. The sample contains 90,000 to 150,000 clones, roughly 93% of which appear only once. After removal of 2 bases from V and 4 bases from J, the junction contained 5 bases not matched to a gene. Germline V lookup: CDR1 SGDLS, CDR2 YYNGEE. The CDR3 loop spans 15 amino acids. Note on this clone: The antigen is unknown. Other nucleotide sequences in the sample specify the same CDR3.

This receptor was taken from a human donor who received an intestinal transplant. This specimen consisted of unstimulated CD4+ T cells sorted from spleen or lymph node cells, obtained before intestinal transplant. The J gene is TRBJ2-7, the V gene TRBV9; the match to TRBD2 covers 11 bases. This CDR3 is CASSVSGRAGYEQYF. The CDR3 bases are TGTGCCAGCAGCGTTAGCGGGAGGGCCGGGTACGAGCAGTACTTC.